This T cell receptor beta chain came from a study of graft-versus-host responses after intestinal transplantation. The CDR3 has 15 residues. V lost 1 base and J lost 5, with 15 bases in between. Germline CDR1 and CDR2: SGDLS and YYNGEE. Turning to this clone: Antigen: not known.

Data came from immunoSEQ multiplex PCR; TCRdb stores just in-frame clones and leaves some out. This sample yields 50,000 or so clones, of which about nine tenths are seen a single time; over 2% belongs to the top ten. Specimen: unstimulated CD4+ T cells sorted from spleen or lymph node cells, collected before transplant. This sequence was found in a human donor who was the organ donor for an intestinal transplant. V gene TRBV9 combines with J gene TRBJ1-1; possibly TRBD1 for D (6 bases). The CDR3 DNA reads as TGTGCCAGCAGCGTACTGGGACAAGGGACGACTGAAGCTTTCTTT. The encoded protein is CASSVLGQGTTEAFF.